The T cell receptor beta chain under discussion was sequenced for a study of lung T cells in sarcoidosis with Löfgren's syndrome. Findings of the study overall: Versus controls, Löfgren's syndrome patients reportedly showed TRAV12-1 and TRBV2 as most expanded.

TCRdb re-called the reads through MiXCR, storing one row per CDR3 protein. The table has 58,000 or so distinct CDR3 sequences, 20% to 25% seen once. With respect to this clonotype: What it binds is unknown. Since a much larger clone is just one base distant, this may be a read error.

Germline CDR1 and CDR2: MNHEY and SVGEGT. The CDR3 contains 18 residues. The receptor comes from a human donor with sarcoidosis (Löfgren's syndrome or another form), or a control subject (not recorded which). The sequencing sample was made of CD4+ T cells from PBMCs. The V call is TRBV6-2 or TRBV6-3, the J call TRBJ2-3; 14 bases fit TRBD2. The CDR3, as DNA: TGTGCCAGCAGTTACTCCTCGACTAGCGGGGGGGCCGGAGATGCGCAGTATTTT. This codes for CASSYSSTSGGAGDAQYF.